The 3 T cell receptor beta chains in this list originate from one sample, sequenced in a study of cytomegalovirus exposure and HLA in healthy donors. 13 Jbeta primers and 60 Vbeta primers were used for the PCR. Only in-frame clones appear in the TCRdb table, and some are missing; sequencing was by immunoSEQ multiplex PCR. The sample shows approximately 250,000 clones, about three quarters of them seen only once. The source material was PBMCs. These receptors all come from a boy aged 5-17 years in good health and CMV-seronegative.

Of note for this clone: Distinct nucleotide sequences in the sample also encode this CDR3. The CDR3 DNA follows: TGTGCCAGCAGCCGTAACACCGGGGAGCTGTTTTTT. Translating it yields CASSRNTGELFF. V gene TRBV11-3 combines with J gene TRBJ2-2, with D uncertain. Trimming removed 5 bases at V and 2 bases at J, with 3 bases between. The CDR3 is made up of 12 amino acids. Germline V lookup: CDR1 SGHNT, CDR2 YENEEA.

This chain uses TRBV29-1 with TRBJ2-5, with 9 nucleotides matching TRBD2. Germline V gene lookup returns CDR1 SQVTM and CDR2 ANQGSEA. With 5 bases clipped from V and 4 bases from J, the junction kept 14 bases outside the gene matches. This CDR3 comprises 16 residues. The CDR3 loop is CSVRAAGGPPIETQYF. The CDR3, as DNA: TGCAGCGTTCGGGCTGCGGGAGGGCCCCCAATAGAGACCCAGTACTTC.

The gene calls are TRBV5-4 and TRBJ2-3; D not certain. The CDR3 has 15 residues. Trimming shortened V by 2 bases and J by 0 bases, and 10 bases separated the two germline ends. Germline V gene lookup returns CDR1 SGHNT and CDR2 YYREEE (reference sequence). The CDR3 spells CASSLSRASTDTQYF. In DNA, the CDR3 is TGTGCCAGCAGCTTAAGTCGAGCTAGCACAGATACGCAGTATTTT.